Listed below are T cell receptor beta chains from one sample, sequenced in a study of CD8 T cells in ankylosing spondylitis. TCRdb re-analysed the 5' RACE reads in MiXCR, keeping a single row per CDR3 protein. The sample includes 250,000 to 300,000 distinct CDR3 sequences, 20% of them seen just once. What was sequenced was blood, either unsorted or a sorted T cell fraction (not recorded which). These receptors all stem from a male donor with ankylosing spondylitis or in good health (not recorded which). The CDR3 runs from the conserved cysteine through the conserved F or W. A D gene is named only where the DNA matches it firmly. Clone size, where shown, is once, few, many, or a class for clones that have expanded.

d_call: -
j_call: TRBJ2-1
v_call: TRBV5-6
cdr3_length: 17
clone_size: many
cdr3_aa: CASSEDVAVSSYNEQFF
cdr3_nt: TGTGCCAGCAGCGAGGACGTAGCGGTCAGCTCCTACAATGAGCAGTTCTTC

d_call: -
j_call: TRBJ2-3
v_call: TRBV28
cdr3_length: 14
clone_size: many
cdr3_aa: CASSLPGSTDTQYF
cdr3_nt: TGTGCCAGCAGTTTACCGGGAAGCACAGATACGCAGTATTTT

d_call: TRBD1
j_call: TRBJ2-2
v_call: TRBV12-3/TRBV12-4
cdr3_length: 15
clone_size: few
cdr3_aa: CASSLGTGVTGELFF
cdr3_nt: TGTGCCAGCAGTCTAGGGACAGGAGTAACCGGGGAGCTGTTTTTT

d_call: -
j_call: TRBJ2-1
v_call: TRBV12-3/TRBV12-4
cdr3_length: 14
clone_size: many
cdr3_aa: CASNLGLPRDEQFF
cdr3_nt: TGTGCCAGCAACCTGGGACTCCCGCGCGATGAGCAGTTCTTC

d_call: -
j_call: TRBJ2-3
v_call: TRBV21-1
cdr3_length: 17
clone_size: -
cdr3_aa: CASSKVGSGASTDTQYF
cdr3_nt: -

d_call: -
j_call: TRBJ2-3
v_call: TRBV11-2
cdr3_length: 17
clone_size: -
cdr3_aa: CASSLDRAVVGTDTQYF
cdr3_nt: TGTGCCAGCAGCTTAGATCGGGCGGTGGTTGGCACAGATACGCAGTATTTT

d_call: -
j_call: TRBJ1-2
v_call: TRBV20-1
cdr3_length: 12
clone_size: once
cdr3_aa: CSAPRGHYGYTF
cdr3_nt: TGCAGTGCTCCCCGGGGCCACTATGGCTACACCTTC

d_call: TRBD1
j_call: TRBJ2-5
v_call: TRBV10-3
cdr3_length: 15
clone_size: -
cdr3_aa: CAISEGQGGQETQYF
cdr3_nt: TGTGCCATCAGTGAGGGACAGGGGGGCCAAGAGACCCAGTACTTC

d_call: -
j_call: TRBJ1-4
v_call: TRBV5-1
cdr3_length: 14
clone_size: -
cdr3_aa: CASSSGPTGEKLFF
cdr3_nt: TGCGCCAGCAGCTCGGGCCCTACGGGTGAAAAACTGTTTTTT

d_call: -
j_call: TRBJ2-1
v_call: TRBV5-5
cdr3_length: 13
clone_size: few
cdr3_aa: CASRPGYQDEQFF
cdr3_nt: TGTGCCAGCCGCCCCGGATATCAAGATGAGCAGTTCTTC

d_call: -
j_call: TRBJ1-1
v_call: TRBV7-3
cdr3_length: 14
clone_size: -
cdr3_aa: CASSSGRLNTEAFF
cdr3_nt: TGTGCCAGCAGCTCCGGGAGGTTGAACACTGAAGCTTTCTTT

d_call: TRBD1
j_call: TRBJ1-4
v_call: TRBV5-1
cdr3_length: 19
clone_size: -
cdr3_aa: CASSLAPGQGLPTNEKLFF
cdr3_nt: TGCGCCAGCAGCTTGGCCCCGGGACAGGGCTTACCAACTAATGAAAAACTGTTTTTT

d_call: -
j_call: TRBJ2-6
v_call: TRBV20-1
cdr3_length: 18
clone_size: -
cdr3_aa: CSARDMGQGSTGANVLTF
cdr3_nt: TGCAGTGCTAGAGATATGGGGCAGGGGAGCACTGGGGCCAACGTCCTGACTTTC

d_call: -
j_call: TRBJ1-4
v_call: TRBV20-1
cdr3_length: 13
clone_size: few
cdr3_aa: CSAEDNPNEKLFF
cdr3_nt: TGCAGTGCTGAGGACAACCCGAATGAAAAACTGTTTTTT

d_call: TRBD1
j_call: TRBJ1-3
v_call: TRBV9
cdr3_length: 17
clone_size: -
cdr3_aa: CASSVRTGTGFGNTIYF
cdr3_nt: TGTGCCAGCAGCGTCAGAACCGGGACAGGTTTTGGAAACACCATATATTTT

d_call: TRBD1
j_call: TRBJ1-2
v_call: TRBV5-1
cdr3_length: 14
clone_size: many
cdr3_aa: CASSWGQGSYGYTF
cdr3_nt: TGCGCCAGCAGCTGGGGACAGGGCTCCTATGGCTACACCTTC

d_call: -
j_call: TRBJ2-1
v_call: TRBV7-2
cdr3_length: 12
clone_size: few
cdr3_aa: CASSPITDEQFF
cdr3_nt: TGTGCCAGCAGCCCTATTACCGATGAGCAGTTCTTC

d_call: TRBD1
j_call: TRBJ1-1
v_call: TRBV20-1
cdr3_length: 15
clone_size: many
cdr3_aa: CSASPGQGVNTEAFF
cdr3_nt: TGCAGTGCCAGTCCGGGACAGGGGGTTAACACTGAAGCTTTCTTT

d_call: -
j_call: TRBJ2-1
v_call: TRBV7-8
cdr3_length: 15
clone_size: -
cdr3_aa: CASSLEGDRYNEQFF
cdr3_nt: TGTGCCAGCAGCTTAGAAGGGGACCGCTACAATGAGCAGTTCTTC

d_call: -
j_call: TRBJ1-1
v_call: TRBV10-3
cdr3_length: 14
clone_size: few
cdr3_aa: CAISDLGGNTEAFF
cdr3_nt: TGTGCCATCAGTGATCTGGGGGGCAACACTGAAGCTTTCTTT

d_call: -
j_call: TRBJ2-2
v_call: TRBV2
cdr3_length: 13
clone_size: -
cdr3_aa: CASSEWEHGELFF
cdr3_nt: TGTGCCAGCAGTGAATGGGAGCACGGGGAGCTGTTTTTT

d_call: TRBD2
j_call: TRBJ2-1
v_call: TRBV4-2
cdr3_length: 16
clone_size: -
cdr3_aa: CASSQVVSGWGNEQFF
cdr3_nt: TGTGCCAGCAGCCAAGTAGTTAGCGGGTGGGGCAATGAGCAGTTCTTC

d_call: -
j_call: TRBJ2-1
v_call: TRBV5-1
cdr3_length: 14
clone_size: few
cdr3_aa: CASGKVSSYNEQFF
cdr3_nt: TGCGCCAGCGGGAAAGTTAGCTCCTACAATGAGCAGTTCTTC

d_call: -
j_call: TRBJ2-3
v_call: TRBV12-3/TRBV12-4
cdr3_length: 15
clone_size: -
cdr3_aa: CASSLRPAGTDTQYF
cdr3_nt: TGTGCCAGCAGTTTGCGGCCGGCGGGCACAGATACGCAGTATTTT

d_call: -
j_call: TRBJ1-2
v_call: TRBV4-2
cdr3_length: 13
clone_size: -
cdr3_aa: CASSPAQASGYTF
cdr3_nt: TGTGCCAGCAGCCCCGCCCAGGCATCCGGCTACACCTTC

d_call: TRBD2
j_call: TRBJ2-3
v_call: TRBV9
cdr3_length: 18
clone_size: -
cdr3_aa: CASSFPGTSGGATDTQYF
cdr3_nt: TGTGCCAGCAGCTTTCCCGGGACTAGCGGGGGGGCCACAGATACGCAGTATTTT

d_call: -
j_call: TRBJ2-5
v_call: TRBV14
cdr3_length: 15
clone_size: -
cdr3_aa: CASSQFGGRQETQYF
cdr3_nt: TGTGCCAGCAGCCAGTTTGGGGGAAGGCAAGAGACCCAGTACTTC

d_call: -
j_call: TRBJ1-2
v_call: TRBV6-1
cdr3_length: 13
clone_size: once
cdr3_aa: CASSDIGDYGYTF
cdr3_nt: TGTGCCAGCAGTGACATAGGCGACTATGGCTACACCTTC

d_call: -
j_call: TRBJ1-5
v_call: TRBV25-1
cdr3_length: 15
clone_size: few
cdr3_aa: CASSDATRPNQPQHF
cdr3_nt: TGTGCCAGCAGTGACGCGACAAGACCCAATCAGCCCCAGCATTTT

d_call: -
j_call: TRBJ2-1
v_call: TRBV12-3/TRBV12-4
cdr3_length: 15
clone_size: few
cdr3_aa: CASSYGRVGLNEQFF
cdr3_nt: TGTGCCAGCAGTTACGGCAGGGTGGGGCTCAATGAGCAGTTCTTC

d_call: -
j_call: TRBJ2-1
v_call: TRBV24-1
cdr3_length: 12
clone_size: -
cdr3_aa: CATHSMVNEQFF
cdr3_nt: TGTGCCACCCACTCGATGGTCAATGAGCAGTTCTTC

d_call: -
j_call: TRBJ1-6
v_call: TRBV20-1
cdr3_length: 15
clone_size: few
cdr3_aa: CSARGQGLNNSPLHF
cdr3_nt: TGCAGTGCTAGAGGTCAGGGGTTGAATAATTCACCCCTCCACTTT

d_call: TRBD1
j_call: TRBJ2-3
v_call: TRBV10-3
cdr3_length: 14
clone_size: few
cdr3_aa: CAIRDRGQADTQYF
cdr3_nt: TGTGCCATCAGAGACAGGGGGCAGGCGGATACGCAGTATTTT

d_call: -
j_call: TRBJ2-3
v_call: TRBV27
cdr3_length: 15
clone_size: many
cdr3_aa: CASSRRGQSTDTQYF
cdr3_nt: TGTGCCAGCAGTCGAAGGGGACAAAGCACAGATACGCAGTATTTT

d_call: TRBD1
j_call: TRBJ1-1
v_call: TRBV14
cdr3_length: 16
clone_size: few
cdr3_aa: CASSQAQTGLNTEAFF
cdr3_nt: TGTGCCAGCAGCCAAGCTCAGACAGGGTTGAACACTGAAGCTTTCTTT

d_call: TRBD1
j_call: TRBJ1-4
v_call: TRBV6-2/TRBV6-3
cdr3_length: 14
clone_size: few
cdr3_aa: CASSLNDREEKLFF
cdr3_nt: TGTGCCAGCAGTTTGAACGACAGGGAGGAAAAACTGTTTTTT